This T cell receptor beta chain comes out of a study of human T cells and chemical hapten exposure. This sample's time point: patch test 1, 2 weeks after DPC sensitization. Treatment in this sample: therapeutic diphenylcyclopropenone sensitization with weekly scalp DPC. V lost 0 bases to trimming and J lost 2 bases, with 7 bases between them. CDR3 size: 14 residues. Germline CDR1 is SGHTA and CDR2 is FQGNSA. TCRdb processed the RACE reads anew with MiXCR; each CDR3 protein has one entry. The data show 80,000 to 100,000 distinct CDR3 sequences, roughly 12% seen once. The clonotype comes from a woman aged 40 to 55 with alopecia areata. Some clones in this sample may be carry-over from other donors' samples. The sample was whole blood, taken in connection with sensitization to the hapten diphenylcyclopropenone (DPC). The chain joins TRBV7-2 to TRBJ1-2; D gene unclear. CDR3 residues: CASSLAPGNYGYTF. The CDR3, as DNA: TGTGCCAGCAGCTTAGCGCCGGGAAACTATGGCTACACCTTC.